Below, 11 T cell receptor beta chains from the same sample are listed, as sequenced in a study of blood T cells in healthy people across ages. It was with a sample-barcoded 5' primer and a J-beta primer mix that a second PCR of about 6 to 12 cycles was run. TCRdb reanalysed the 5' RACE reads using MiXCR and keeps one entry per CDR3 protein. Among 1.5 million to 2 million distinct CDR3 sequences listed, 28% were seen once. Sequencing was performed on blood. The receptors were gathered from a woman aged 25 to 45 in good health.

This clonotype was seen only a few times. The chain links TRBV20-1 to TRBJ2-7; D is possibly TRBD1 (6 bases). There are 14 residues in the CDR3. The germline V gene has CDR1 DFQATT and CDR2 SNEGSKA (reference sequence). V lost 3 bases to trimming and J lost 6 bases, with 18 bases between them. The CDR3: CSASVRRSGAEQYF. CDR3 DNA sequence: TGCAGTGCTAGTGTTCGAAGGTCAGGGGCCGAGCAGTACTTC.

This chain joins TRBV7-2 and TRBJ1-6; the match to TRBD1 covers 7 bases. Germline assignment: CDR1 SGHTA and CDR2 FQGNSA. V dropped 0 bases and J dropped 9; count of bases not matched to a gene: 5. CDR3 length: 15 amino acids. DNA of the CDR3: TGTGCCAGCAGCTTAGCGCAGGGGGTGGCTTCACCCCTCCACTTT. It translates to CASSLAQGVASPLHF.

This clonotype was counted at least ten times. The chain uses TRBV20-1 and TRBJ2-7, with D possibly being TRBD2 (5 bases). Per the germline V gene, CDR1 is DFQATT and CDR2 is SNEGSKA (reference sequence). CDR3 length equals 14 residues. V dropped 2 bases and J dropped 6 bases, with 17 bases sitting between them. The CDR3 nucleotides are TGCAGTGCTAGATCTAGACCACGGGATTCCGAGCAGTACTTC. Amino acids: CSARSRPRDSEQYF.

There are many counts of this clonotype. The chain joins TRBV29-1 to TRBJ1-2; 10 bases line up with TRBD1. The ends lost 6 bases at V and 7 bases at J; junction bases unmatched: 8. Germline-derived CDR1 and CDR2 are SQVTM and ANQGSEA. The CDR3 loop spans 13 amino acids. CDR3 amino acids: CSVRQGAMGGYTF. For the CDR3, the DNA is TGCAGCGTCCGACAGGGGGCGATGGGTGGCTACACCTTC.

The CDR3 reads CASSLDWVSDEQFF. The CDR3, as DNA: TGCGCCAGCAGCTTGGATTGGGTATCGGATGAGCAGTTCTTC. J is TRBJ2-1 and V is TRBV5-1, with D unclear. CDR3 length equals 14 residues. The germline V gene encodes CDR1 SGHRS and CDR2 YFSETQ. V was pared by 0 bases and J by 8 bases, with 12 bases between.

This clonotype was seen a handful of times. V and J are TRBV12-3 or TRBV12-4 and TRBJ2-7; a weak D match, TRBD1 (5 bases). CDR3 length: 13 amino acids. Trimming removed 5 bases at V and 5 bases at J, with 13 bases between. CDR3 sequence (DNA): TGTGCCAGCAGTGTGCAGGGCCACAACGAGCAGTACTTC. Protein sequence: CASSVQGHNEQYF.

This clonotype turned up a few times. The chain carries TRBV6-1 and TRBJ1-5, with D tentatively TRBD1 (6 bases). Per the germline V gene, CDR1 is MNHNS and CDR2 is SASEGT. The CDR3 covers 20 residues. V was clipped by 6 bases and J by 0 bases, with 27 bases between them. The CDR3 DNA reads as TGTGCCAGCAGCCGTGTCGGGGGTGGGGCAGGGGCGTATAGCAATCAGCCCCAGCATTTT. It specifies CASSRVGGGAGAYSNQPQHF.

The rearrangement uses TRBV27 and TRBJ2-7; 9 bases match TRBD1. Gene TRBJ2-5 matches the end of the DNA better, so the J call may be wrong. Germline V lookup: CDR1 MNHEY, CDR2 SMNVEV (reference sequence). This CDR3 comprises 15 residues. The CDR3 here is CASSFQQGAFETQYF. The CDR3 nucleotides are TGTGCCAGCAGTTTCCAACAGGGGGCCTTTGAGACCCAGTACTTC.

V gene TRBV5-6 combines with J gene TRBJ2-1, with TRBD2 as a possible D gene (6 bases). This CDR3 has 15 residues. The germline V and J ends were trimmed by 4 bases and 6 bases, with 17 bases remaining between them. Per germline, CDR1 SGHDT and CDR2 YYEEEE. Written as DNA, the CDR3 is TGTGCCAGCAGCCCTGATCTCGGGACTCTCAATGAGCAGTTCTTC. This sequence encodes CASSPDLGTLNEQFF. Together with reference TRBV5-6 and TRBJ2-1, the CDR3 gives the full variable domain: DAGVTQSPTHLIKTRGQQVTLRCSPKSGHDTVSWYQQALGQGPQFIFQYYEEEERQRGNFPDRFSGHQFPNYSSELNVNALLLGDSALYLCASSPDLGTLNEQFFGPGTRLTVL.

This rearrangement joins TRBV29-1 to TRBJ2-7; D not certain. Germline V gives CDR1 SQVTM, CDR2 ANQGSEA. V was cut by 3 bases and J by 4 bases, with 13 bases left in between. The CDR3 has 13 residues. CDR3 DNA sequence: TGCAGCGTTGATCTGGGGAAGCTATACGAGCAGTACTTC. Translating gives CSVDLGKLYEQYF.

The sample holds a few counts of this clonotype. This chain links TRBV5-1 with TRBJ1-2, with 7 positions matching TRBD1. The CDR3 extends over 13 amino acids. J was trimmed by 9 bases and V by 2 bases; bases with no gene match: 7. Germline CDR1 SGHRS, CDR2 YFSETQ. The CDR3 reads CASSFGQGERYTF. The CDR3 DNA reads TGCGCCAGCAGCTTCGGGCAGGGGGAGCGCTACACCTTC.